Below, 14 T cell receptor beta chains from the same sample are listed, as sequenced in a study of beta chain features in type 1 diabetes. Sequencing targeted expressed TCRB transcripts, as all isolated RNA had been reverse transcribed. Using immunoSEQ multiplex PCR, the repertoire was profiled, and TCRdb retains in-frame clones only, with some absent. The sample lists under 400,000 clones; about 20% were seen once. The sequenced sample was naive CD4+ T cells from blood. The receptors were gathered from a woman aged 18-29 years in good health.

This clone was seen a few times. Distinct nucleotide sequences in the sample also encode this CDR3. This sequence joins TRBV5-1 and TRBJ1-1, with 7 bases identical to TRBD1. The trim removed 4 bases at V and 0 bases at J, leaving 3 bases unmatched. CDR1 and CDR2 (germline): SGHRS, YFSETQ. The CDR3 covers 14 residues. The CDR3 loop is CASSPGQMNTEAFF. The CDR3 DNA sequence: TGCGCCAGCAGCCCGGGACAGATGAACACTGAAGCTTTCTTT.

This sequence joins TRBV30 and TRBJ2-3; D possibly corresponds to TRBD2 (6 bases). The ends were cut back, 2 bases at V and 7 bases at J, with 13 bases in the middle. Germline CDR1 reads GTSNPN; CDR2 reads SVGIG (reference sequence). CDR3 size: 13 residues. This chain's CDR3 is CAWSTGERNTQYF. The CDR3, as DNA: TGTGCCTGGAGTACGGGGGAGCGCAATACGCAGTATTTT.

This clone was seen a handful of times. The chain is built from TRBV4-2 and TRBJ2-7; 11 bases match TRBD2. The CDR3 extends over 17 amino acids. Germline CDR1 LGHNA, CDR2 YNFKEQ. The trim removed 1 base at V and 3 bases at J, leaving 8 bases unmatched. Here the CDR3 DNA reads TGTGCCAGCAGCCAAGTGGAGTCGACTAGCGGGGACTACGAGCAGTACTTC. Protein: CASSQVESTSGDYEQYF.

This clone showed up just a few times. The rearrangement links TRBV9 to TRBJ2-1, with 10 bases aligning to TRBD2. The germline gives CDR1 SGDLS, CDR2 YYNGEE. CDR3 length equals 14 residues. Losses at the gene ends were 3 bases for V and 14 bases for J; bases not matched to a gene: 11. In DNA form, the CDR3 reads TGTGCCAGCAGCGCTAGCGGGAGAAGAGGAGATGAGTTCTTC. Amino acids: CASSASGRRGDEFF.

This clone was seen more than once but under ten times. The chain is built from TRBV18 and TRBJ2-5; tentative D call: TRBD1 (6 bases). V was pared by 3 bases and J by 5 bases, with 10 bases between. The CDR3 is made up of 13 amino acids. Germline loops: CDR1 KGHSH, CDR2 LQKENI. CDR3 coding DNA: TGTGCCAGCTCACCCAGGACAGAGGAGACCCAGTACTTC. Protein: CASSPRTEETQYF.

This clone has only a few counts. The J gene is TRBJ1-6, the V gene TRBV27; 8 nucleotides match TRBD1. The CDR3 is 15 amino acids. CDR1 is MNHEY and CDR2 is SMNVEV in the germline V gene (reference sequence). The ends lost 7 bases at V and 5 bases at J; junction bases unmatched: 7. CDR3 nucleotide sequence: TGTGCCAGCACGATGGACAGGGCTAATAATTCACCCCTCCACTTT. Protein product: CASTMDRANNSPLHF.

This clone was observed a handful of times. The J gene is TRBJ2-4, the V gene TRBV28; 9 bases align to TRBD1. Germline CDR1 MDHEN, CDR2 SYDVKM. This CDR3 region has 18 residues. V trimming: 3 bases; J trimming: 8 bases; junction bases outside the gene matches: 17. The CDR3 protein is CASSLYYTGTGWFDIQYF. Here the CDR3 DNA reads TGTGCCAGCAGTTTGTACTACACCGGGACAGGGTGGTTTGACATTCAGTACTTC.

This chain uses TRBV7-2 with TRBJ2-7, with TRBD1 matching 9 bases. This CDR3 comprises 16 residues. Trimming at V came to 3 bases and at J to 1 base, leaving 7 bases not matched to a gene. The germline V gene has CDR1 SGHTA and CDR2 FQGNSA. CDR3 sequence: CASSFTGQGSSYEQYF. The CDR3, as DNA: TGTGCCAGCAGCTTCACAGGACAGGGGTCGTCCTACGAGCAGTACTTC.

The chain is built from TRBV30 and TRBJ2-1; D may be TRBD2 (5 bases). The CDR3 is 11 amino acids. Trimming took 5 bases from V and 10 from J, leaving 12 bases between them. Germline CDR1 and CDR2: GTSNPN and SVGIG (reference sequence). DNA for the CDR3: TGTGCCTGGGGCCGGACTTCCGAGCAGTTCTTC. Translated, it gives CAWGRTSEQFF.

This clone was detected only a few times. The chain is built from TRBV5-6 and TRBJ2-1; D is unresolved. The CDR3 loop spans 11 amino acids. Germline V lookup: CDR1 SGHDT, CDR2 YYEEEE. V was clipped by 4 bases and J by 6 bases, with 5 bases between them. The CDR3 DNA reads TGTGCCAGCAGCCGTCTCAATGAGCAGTTCTTC. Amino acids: CASSRLNEQFF.

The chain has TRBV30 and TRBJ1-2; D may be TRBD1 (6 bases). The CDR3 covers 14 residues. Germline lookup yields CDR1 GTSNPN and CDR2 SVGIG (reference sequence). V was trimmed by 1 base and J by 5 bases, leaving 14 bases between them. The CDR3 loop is CAWSDTGQEYGYTF. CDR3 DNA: TGTGCCTGGAGTGATACGGGACAAGAATATGGCTACACCTTC. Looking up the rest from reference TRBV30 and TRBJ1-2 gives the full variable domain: SQTIHQWPATLVQPVGSPLSLECTVEGTSNPNLYWYRQAAGRGLQLLFYSVGIGQISSEVPQNLSASRPQDRQFILSSKKLLLSDSGFYLCAWSDTGQEYGYTFGSGTRLTVV.

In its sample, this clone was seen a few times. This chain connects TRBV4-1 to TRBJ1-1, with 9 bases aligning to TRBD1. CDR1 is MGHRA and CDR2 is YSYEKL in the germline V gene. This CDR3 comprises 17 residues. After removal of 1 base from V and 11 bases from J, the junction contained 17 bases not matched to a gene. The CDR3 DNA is TGCGCCAGCAGCCAAGCTCTGACGGGACAGGGAATAATGATGGCTTTCTTT. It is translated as CASSQALTGQGIMMAFF.

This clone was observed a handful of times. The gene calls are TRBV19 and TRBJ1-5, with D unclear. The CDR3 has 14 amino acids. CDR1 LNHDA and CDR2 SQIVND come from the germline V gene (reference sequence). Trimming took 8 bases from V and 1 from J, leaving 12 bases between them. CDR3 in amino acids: CASSRASSNQPQHF. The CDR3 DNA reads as TGTGCCAGTTCGCGGGCCTCAAGCAATCAGCCCCAGCATTTT.

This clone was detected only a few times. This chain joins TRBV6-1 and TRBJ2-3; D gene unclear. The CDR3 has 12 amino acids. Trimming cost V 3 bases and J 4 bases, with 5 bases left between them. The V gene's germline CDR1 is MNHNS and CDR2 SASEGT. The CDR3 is CASSELADTQYF. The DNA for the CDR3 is TGTGCCAGCAGTGAGTTAGCAGATACGCAGTATTTT.